This T cell receptor beta chain was retrieved from a study of identical twins' blood T cells. Looking at the study overall: Around 50 million reads came from 12 libraries, six alpha, six beta.

Trimming took 5 bases from V and 7 from J, leaving 12 bases between them. The CDR3 contains 12 residues. From germline, CDR1 is SGHAT and CDR2 FQNNGV. Study processing details: Clonotypes per individual ranged from about 95,000 to nearly 550,000. TCRdb recomputed calls from the 5' RACE reads with MiXCR, one row per CDR3 protein. TCRdb's processing, not the authors' own work, is the source of the V and J calls. The repertoire consists of fewer than 450,000 distinct CDR3 sequences, with roughly 27% occurring once and the leading ten covering more than 5.5%. The sequence was collected from a woman between 18 and 49 years old in good health. Material: PBMCs. The chain couples TRBV11-2 to TRBJ2-7; D might be TRBD2 (5 bases). The CDR3 coding sequence is TGTGCCAGCAGCGTTGGACTGGGGGAGCAGTACTTC. It specifies CASSVGLGEQYF.